The rows below give T cell receptor beta chains drawn from one sample of a study of regulatory T cells in long-lasting Graves disease. From the multiplex PCR reads, TCRdb called clonotypes with MiXCR, one entry per CDR3 protein. The sample carries approximately 300,000 distinct CDR3 sequences, 18% recorded once. Sequenced material: peripheral blood mononuclear cells (PBMCs), taken at new diagnosis, from a patient treated with antithyroid drugs. The receptors originated from a female donor with Graves disease. Each CDR3 is given without its conserved first and last residue. Clone size is not always given. Where it is, it says once, few, many or a class for expanded clones.

TRBJ2-2 many TRBV12-3/TRBV12-4 ASRDLAGAGQGNTGELF
TRBJ1-4 many TRBV6-2/TRBV6-3 ASRIDGNNEKLF
TRBJ2-3 many TRBV20-1 SALTVSEADTQY
TRBJ1-1 NA TRBV11-1 ASNLDPQANTEAF
TRBJ2-1 NA TRBV20-1 SAKEGGYNEQF
TRBJ2-7 few TRBV19 ASSTGQGLDEQY
TRBJ1-4 many TRBV7-2 ASSLNSNEKLF
TRBJ2-7 many TRBV28 ASSLGGRYEQY
TRBJ2-1 many TRBV19 ASSISGGRLAEQF
TRBJ2-5 NA TRBV2 ATSGVTVQETQY
TRBJ2-3 few TRBV24-1 ATDGSGGGTDTQY
TRBJ2-1 many TRBV12-3/TRBV12-4 ASSYRGRRNEQF
TRBJ2-1 many TRBV30 AWSLGQYNEQF
TRBJ2-3 many TRBV20-1 SAGARELGADTQY
TRBJ2-1 few TRBV29-1 SVGGSGGRNEQF
TRBJ2-2 NA TRBV19 ASSVRQMGLF
TRBJ2-7 many TRBV3-1 ASSQVGEQY
TRBJ2-5 few TRBV6-1 ASVSGRGTETQY
TRBJ1-2 NA TRBV7-2 ASSPQGLDYGYT
TRBJ2-2 few TRBV9 ASSSRTSSPGELF
TRBJ1-1 NA TRBV24-1 ATSDFATREAF
TRBJ2-7 many TRBV29-1 SVEQAREQY
TRBJ2-1 NA TRBV19 ASSSRQVKGHEHF
TRBJ1-2 NA TRBV19 ASSIGPGPSLYGYT
TRBJ2-3 few TRBV15 ATSRSGGQLISTDTQY
TRBJ2-7 many TRBV27 ASSFRASGDEQY
TRBJ2-2 many TRBV12-3/TRBV12-4 ASSFSQELF
TRBJ2-3 many TRBV7-3 ASSPQGGFGGGTDTQY
TRBJ1-6 many TRBV11-2 ASSLTNRGGNSPLH
TRBJ2-5 many TRBV28 ASSSGKDKTQETQY
TRBJ1-2 NA TRBV19 ASRWHSGYT
TRBJ1-3 NA TRBV5-1 ARTRLGNTIY
TRBJ1-5 many TRBV7-8 ASSSRRGQGSILSNQPQH
TRBJ2-5 many TRBV28 ASSLLAGVNGETQY
TRBJ1-6 NA TRBV2 ASSEEGGTPLH
TRBJ2-3 many TRBV2 ASTPDRVWD
TRBJ2-3 NA TRBV3-1 ASSQETSGFSTDTQY
TRBJ2-5 NA TRBV2 ASTRDSQETQY
TRBJ2-1 few TRBV5-6 ASSFPVAHEQF
TRBJ1-1 NA TRBV2 ASGRTGLMNTEAF
TRBJ2-7 many TRBV12-3/TRBV12-4 ASSLLDSRYEQY
TRBJ2-1 many TRBV28 ASSLAGGPVGYNEQF
TRBJ2-7 NA TRBV2 ASSEADGLAGAVQY
TRBJ2-3 many TRBV2 ASGPGTSGSKDTQY
TRBJ1-1 many TRBV30 AWLDPGQGAGNTEAF
TRBJ1-2 many TRBV6-1 ASSSRNYGYT
TRBJ2-6 NA TRBV12-3/TRBV12-4 ASSPGADVLT
TRBJ2-7 NA TRBV20-1 SARDPGGDRRAYEQY
TRBJ2-7 many TRBV4-2 ASSQVPGQGHSYEQY
TRBJ2-7 many TRBV6-5 ASSYVGGAILVHPYEQY